This T cell receptor (beta chain) was recovered during a study of T-cell reconstitution after alpha-beta-depleted transplantation in children. This clonotype was seen a handful of times. Unique molecular identifiers were incorporated during preparation of the TCRbeta library. Each CDR3 protein is one row after TCRdb ran MiXCR on the PCR reads. The sample has roughly 120,000 distinct CDR3 sequences; approximately 22% are singletons. CDR1 and CDR2 from the germline V gene are MDHEN and SYDVKM. This CDR3 region has 16 residues. V was trimmed by 1 base and J by 6 bases, leaving 16 bases between them. The TCR was taken from a male patient aged 2 to 9 who had a stem cell transplant for chronic granulomatous disease, so the T cells may come from the graft donor. The chain links TRBV28 to TRBJ1-5; the D gene is possibly TRBD1 (5 bases). The sample here was PBMCs, mostly from graft donor cells, taken 180 days after TCRalphabeta/CD19-depleted stem cell transplant. CDR3 sequence: CASSLYGSGTGQPQHF. The CDR3 DNA follows: TGTGCCAGCAGTTTATATGGTAGCGGGACGGGTCAGCCCCAGCATTTT.